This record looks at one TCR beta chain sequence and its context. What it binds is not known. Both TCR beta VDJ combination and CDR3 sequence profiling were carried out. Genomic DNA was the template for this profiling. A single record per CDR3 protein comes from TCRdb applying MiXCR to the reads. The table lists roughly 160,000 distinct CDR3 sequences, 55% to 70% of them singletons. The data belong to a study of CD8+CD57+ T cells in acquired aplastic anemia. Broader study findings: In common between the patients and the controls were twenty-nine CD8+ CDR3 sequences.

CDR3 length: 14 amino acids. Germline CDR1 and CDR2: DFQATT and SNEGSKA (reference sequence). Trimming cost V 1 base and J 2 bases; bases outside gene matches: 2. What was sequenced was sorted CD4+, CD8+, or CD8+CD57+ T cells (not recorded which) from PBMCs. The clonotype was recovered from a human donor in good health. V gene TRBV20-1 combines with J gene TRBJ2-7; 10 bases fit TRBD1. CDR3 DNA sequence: TGCAGTGCTAGAGTGGGACAGGGGCCCTACGAGCAGTACTTC. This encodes CSARVGQGPYEQYF.